This TCR beta chain was sequenced for a study of T-cell memory formation after mild COVID-19. Study-level points and caveats: Clones from the second wave (peaking day 37) had unconfirmed SARS-CoV-2 specificity. Researchers found some responding clones in pre-infection memory, a sign that cross-reactive memory joined. Among CD4+ contracting clones, most were CM and EM, and CD8+ ones EMRA.

The sample holds many counts of this clonotype. Its matching antigen is unknown. Constant-segment primers served in 5'RACE that generated TCR alpha and TCR beta cDNA libraries bearing sample barcodes and UMIs. Each CDR3 protein is one row after TCRdb ran MiXCR on the 5' RACE reads. The table records 98,000 or so distinct CDR3 sequences, roughly a sixth of them present only once. V lost 3 bases and J 5 bases, leaving 10 bases between the germline ends. This CDR3 contains 13 residues. The receptor comes from a man younger than 35 who had mild COVID-19 (a few samples of this study predate the infection). Cell type and time point are not known. V usage is TRBV12-3 or TRBV12-4 and J usage is TRBJ1-1; D unresolved. Specimen: PBMCs or a T cell subset sorted from them (not recorded which). CDR3 sequence reads: CASSFRVGTEAFF. The CDR3 bases are TGTGCCAGCAGTTTCCGGGTAGGGACTGAAGCTTTCTTT.